One and the same sample provided the 21 T cell receptor beta chains below, sequenced in a study of T-cell reconstitution after alpha-beta-depleted transplantation in children. Unique molecular identifiers featured in how the TCRbeta library was prepared. In TCRdb, the PCR reads were re-called with MiXCR into one record per CDR3 protein. The data show about a million distinct CDR3 sequences, around 30% seen once. The sequenced sample was PBMCs, mostly from graft donor cells, obtained 360 days after TCRalphabeta/CD19-depleted stem cell transplant. The origin of the receptors is a boy in the first two years of life who had a stem cell transplant for SCID, so the T cells may come from the graft donor.

The rearrangement uses TRBV12-3 or TRBV12-4 and TRBJ1-4, with 9 bases matching TRBD1. This CDR3 comprises 14 residues. V dropped 5 bases and J dropped 10; count of bases not matched to a gene: 8. The CDR3 spells CASSLTGGTGKLFF. The CDR3 bases are TGTGCCAGCAGTCTGACAGGGGGAACGGGAAAACTGTTTTTT.

This clonotype was seen only a few times. The chain has TRBV12-5 and TRBJ1-5, with D uncertain. Trimming removed 6 bases from V and 4 bases from J, with 4 bases in between. Per germline, CDR1 LGHNT and CDR2 FRNRAP. The CDR3 runs 11 residues. The CDR3 protein is CASGPNQPQHF. CDR3 nucleotides: TGTGCTAGTGGGCCGAATCAGCCCCAGCATTTT.

A few counts support this clonotype. The chain recombines TRBV9 with TRBJ2-7, with D tentatively TRBD1 or TRBD2 (5 bases each). Trimming removed 0 bases from V and 7 bases from J, with 17 bases in between. This CDR3 spans 15 amino acids. Germline V gene data show CDR1 as SGDLS and CDR2 as YYNGEE. The DNA for the CDR3 is TGTGCCAGCAGCGTAGGACAGACTATCTACGAGGAGCAGTACTTC. This codes for CASSVGQTIYEEQYF.

This clonotype was counted ten times or more. The chain links TRBV5-1 to TRBJ2-1, with 8 bases identical to TRBD1. CDR1 and CDR2 (germline): SGHRS, YFSETQ. V was pared by 4 bases and J by 1 base, with 7 bases of the junction left unmatched. This CDR3 spans 16 amino acids. In DNA, the CDR3 is TGCGCCAGCAGCCCGAACCAGGGGGCATCCTACAATGAGCAGTTCTTC. Protein sequence: CASSPNQGASYNEQFF.

In its sample, this clonotype was seen a few times. The gene calls are TRBV20-1 and TRBJ2-7; possible D gene TRBD1, 6 bases. With 4 bases removed from V and 3 bases from J, the gap between germline ends came to 19 bases. The CDR3 runs to 15 residues. The V gene's germline CDR1 is DFQATT and CDR2 SNEGSKA (reference sequence). The CDR3 region is CSANIPGHGYYEQYF. In DNA form, the CDR3 reads TGCAGTGCTAATATCCCGGGACATGGATACTACGAGCAGTACTTC.

A few counts support this clonotype. This chain links TRBV5-1 with TRBJ1-1; D unclear. The CDR3 is 14 residues long. Germline V gives CDR1 SGHRS, CDR2 YFSETQ. V lost 0 bases, J lost 1 base, and 7 bases lay in between. CDR3 sequence (DNA): TGCGCCAGCAGCTTGGGGGAATGGAACACTGAAGCTTTCTTT. It specifies CASSLGEWNTEAFF.

This clonotype showed up just a few times. The V call is TRBV20-1, the J call TRBJ1-2; D remains unclear. CDR1 is DFQATT, CDR2 SNEGSKA, per germline (reference sequence). Deletions cut 4 bases from V and 13 bases from J, with 16 bases between. There are 11 residues in the CDR3. The chain's CDR3 is CSAIVPGGPTF. Here the CDR3 DNA reads TGCAGTGCTATCGTACCGGGAGGCCCCACCTTC.

This clonotype was seen a handful of times. The DNA for the CDR3 is TGCAGTGCCAGTTCGACAGGGGGCAATCAGCCCCAGCATTTT. Translating gives CSASSTGGNQPQHF. The rearrangement joins TRBV20-1 to TRBJ1-5; 8 nucleotides match TRBD1. This CDR3 has 14 amino acids. Trimming took 6 bases from V and 2 from J; bases not matched to a gene: 6. Germline CDR1 and CDR2: DFQATT and SNEGSKA (reference sequence).

The J gene is TRBJ1-2, the V gene TRBV24-1; D is uncertain. The CDR3 runs to 14 residues. Trimming left V 0 bases short and J 13 bases short, with 17 bases between. CDR1 KGHDR and CDR2 SFDVKD come from the germline V gene. This CDR3 is CATSDLRATSGCTF. For the CDR3, the DNA is TGTGCCACCAGTGATTTGCGGGCCACCTCTGGTTGCACCTTC.

This clonotype was found many times. The genes are TRBV7-9 and TRBJ2-1; D ambiguous. V lost 1 base to trimming and J lost 8 bases, with 9 bases between them. There are 13 residues in the CDR3. From germline, CDR1 is SEHNR and CDR2 FQNEAQ (reference sequence). The chain's CDR3 is CASSLGAVDEQFF. CDR3 sequence (DNA): TGTGCCAGCAGCTTAGGTGCGGTCGATGAGCAGTTCTTC.

This sequence joins TRBV24-1 and TRBJ2-5; 15 bases fit TRBD2. Germline trimming cut 10 bases from V and 0 bases from J; bases unmatched to any gene: 5. The germline gives CDR1 KGHDR, CDR2 SFDVKD. The CDR3 is 16 residues long. The CDR3 DNA is TGTGCCACGAGGACTAGCGGGGGGGAGAACCAAGAGACCCAGTACTTC. This encodes CATRTSGGENQETQYF.

This clonotype occurred many times. This sequence joins TRBV5-1 and TRBJ2-6; no firm D call. The CDR3 has 13 amino acids. V lost 2 bases and J lost 4, with 4 bases in between. In germline, CDR1 is SGHRS, CDR2 YFSETQ. The CDR3 here is CASSFWGANVLTF. CDR3 DNA: TGCGCCAGCAGCTTTTGGGGGGCCAACGTCCTGACTTTC.

This clonotype has only a few counts. This rearrangement joins TRBV12-3 or TRBV12-4 to TRBJ1-1; D is unclear. CDR3 length equals 13 residues. Trimming stripped 5 bases from V and 1 base from J, with 8 bases between. The CDR3 nucleotides are TGTGCCAGCAGTCGGGTGTCGAACACTGAAGCTTTCTTT. This gives the protein CASSRVSNTEAFF.

V and J are TRBV2 and TRBJ1-1; perhaps TRBD1 as D (5 bases). CDR1 and CDR2 (germline): SNHLY, FYNNEI. The ends were cut back, 11 bases at V and 0 bases at J, with 19 bases in the middle. The CDR3 is made up of 15 amino acids. The CDR3 sequence is CAGAGAWGMNTEAFF. CDR3 bases: TGTGCCGGGGCTGGGGCGTGGGGCATGAACACTGAAGCTTTCTTT. Drawing the rest from reference TRBV2 and TRBJ1-1, the complete variable domain is EPEVTQTPSHQVTQMGQEVILRCVPISNHLYFYWYRQILGQKVEFLVSFYNNEISEKSEIFDDQFSVERPDGSNFTLKIRSTKLEDSAMYFCAGAGAWGMNTEAFFGQGTRLTVV.

This clonotype was recorded many times. The V and J genes are TRBV2 and TRBJ2-1; TRBD2 agrees at 9 bases. The CDR3 extends over 13 amino acids. Germline V CDR1 and CDR2: SNHLY, FYNNEI. The CDR3: CTVGLAGRDEQFF. The CDR3 nucleotides are TGTACGGTCGGGCTAGCGGGACGGGATGAGCAGTTCTTC.

DNA for the CDR3: TGTGCCAGCGGCCAGCCCGGGCTGGGGGAGCTGTTTTTT. This translates into CASGQPGLGELFF. The J gene is TRBJ2-2, the V gene TRBV6-6; D remains unclear. V gave up 8 bases and J gave up 8 bases, with 15 bases separating them. Germline V CDR1 and CDR2: MNHNY, SVGAGI (reference sequence). The CDR3 length is 13 residues.

The rearrangement links TRBV7-2 to TRBJ2-3; 11 bases agree with TRBD2. The CDR3 has 15 residues. Losses at the gene ends were 6 bases for V and 1 base for J; bases not matched to a gene: 3. Germline loops: CDR1 SGHTA, CDR2 FQGNSA. The CDR3 sequence: CASRSGLAGTDTQYF. The CDR3 DNA reads TGTGCCAGCAGGTCGGGACTAGCGGGCACAGATACGCAGTATTTT. Full variable domain (missing parts from reference TRBV7-2 and TRBJ2-3): GAGVSQSPSNKVTEKGKDVELRCDPISGHTALYWYRQSLGQGLEFLIYFQGNSAPDKSGLPSDRFSAERTGGSVSTLTIQRTQQEDSAVYLCASRSGLAGTDTQYFGPGTRLTVL.

This clonotype was picked up a small number of times. The chain couples TRBV20-1 to TRBJ2-6, with D unresolved. Trimming cost V 0 bases and J 2 bases, with 8 bases left between them. Germline CDR1 and CDR2: DFQATT and SNEGSKA (reference sequence). The CDR3 is made up of 15 amino acids. As DNA, the CDR3 is TGCAGTGCTAGAGATGGTGGGGCTGGGGCCAACGTCCTGACTTTC. This codes for CSARDGGAGANVLTF.

The chain uses TRBV20-1 and TRBJ2-7, with TRBD1 matching 9 bases. The CDR3 sequence is 14 residues long. Trimming at V came to 3 bases and at J to 6 bases, leaving 9 bases not matched to a gene. The germline V gene encodes CDR1 DFQATT and CDR2 SNEGSKA (reference sequence). In nucleotides, the CDR3 is TGCAGTGCTAGCCGGGACAGGGTACGAGGCGAGCAGTACTTC. This sequence encodes CSASRDRVRGEQYF.

This clonotype was seen only once. The chain employs TRBV7-2 and TRBJ2-2; 11 bases agree with TRBD2. The CDR3 extends over 15 amino acids. V lost 2 bases, J lost 7 bases, and 3 bases stayed unmatched. Per germline, CDR1 SGHTA and CDR2 FQGNSA. The CDR3 is CASSLNSGGVGELFF. CDR3 coding DNA: TGTGCCAGCAGCTTAAATAGCGGGGGGGTCGGGGAGCTGTTTTTT.

There are a few counts of this clonotype. This CDR3 is CASSLLEGRNEQFF. CDR3 coding DNA: TGCGCCAGCAGCTTGTTGGAGGGTCGCAATGAGCAGTTCTTC. The rearrangement links TRBV5-1 to TRBJ2-1; weak D call: TRBD2 (6 bases). The CDR3 spans 14 residues. Germline values: CDR1 SGHRS, CDR2 YFSETQ. The V end was cut by 1 base, the J end by 6 bases, with 11 bases between.